This entry lists 8 T cell receptor beta chains sequenced from one sample in a study of spatial heterogeneity in lung cancer. TCRdb analysed the 5' RACE reads with MiXCR anew, one entry per CDR3 protein. The repertoire holds 35,000 to 55,000 distinct CDR3 sequences, with around 7.1% as singletons. Time point described: sample taken at primary tumor resection. Whole RNA from tumor, nontumor lung or frozen PBMC was sequenced unsorted. The material sequenced was PBMCs, taken at surgery. The source of these receptors is a female donor with early-stage non-small cell lung cancer.

The table lists this clonotype with many counts. The chain uses TRBV28 and TRBJ2-1; no clear D. Germline V CDR1 and CDR2: MDHEN, SYDVKM. The V end was cut by 5 bases, the J end by 11 bases, with 10 bases between. This CDR3 has 11 amino acids. This CDR3 is CASSLLSKQFF. CDR3 nucleotide sequence: TGTGCCAGCAGTCTACTTTCGAAGCAGTTCTTC.

V usage is TRBV7-2 and J usage is TRBJ2-6; D gene ambiguous. Per germline, CDR1 SGHTA and CDR2 FQGNSA. V lost 2 bases and J lost 0, with 11 bases in between. This CDR3 is built from 17 residues. CDR3 amino acids: CASSLSNPLSGANVLTF. CDR3 coding DNA: TGTGCCAGCAGCTTAAGTAACCCTCTCTCTGGGGCCAACGTCCTGACTTTC.

This clonotype was recorded many times. V and J are TRBV7-9 and TRBJ1-1; no firm D call. Looked up from germline, CDR1 is SEHNR and CDR2 is FQNEAQ (reference sequence). The CDR3 runs to 14 residues. V was cut by 3 bases and J by 12 bases, with 20 bases left in between. This chain's CDR3 is CASSFKTVNGRTFF. The CDR3 region has the DNA TGTGCCAGCAGCTTTAAGACCGTAAACGGGAGGACTTTCTTT. Full variable domain (rest looked up from reference TRBV7-9 and TRBJ1-1): DTGVSQNPRHKITKRGQNVTFRCDPISEHNRLYWYRQTLGQGPEFLTYFQNEAQLEKSRLLSDRFSAERPKGSFSTLEIQRTEQGDSAMYLCASSFKTVNGRTFFGQGTRLTVV.

The chain recombines TRBV11-2 with TRBJ2-3; TRBD2 might be the D (6 bases). Germline CDR1 and CDR2: SGHAT and FQNNGV. The length of the CDR3 is 16 residues. The V end lost 5 bases, the J end lost 2 bases, and 17 bases lay between the germline ends. The CDR3 region has the DNA TGTGCCAGCAGCCGGACTAACCCTACTGACACAGATACGCAGTATTTT. This sequence encodes CASSRTNPTDTDTQYF.

The chain combines TRBV7-9 with TRBJ1-2, with 7 bases that match TRBD1. The CDR3 length is 13 residues. CDR1 SEHNR and CDR2 FQNEAQ come from the germline V gene (reference sequence). V was pared by 2 bases and J by 6 bases, with 3 bases of the junction left unmatched. The CDR3 loop is CASSLMQGDGYTF. CDR3 bases: TGTGCCAGCAGCTTAATGCAGGGGGATGGCTACACCTTC.

This clonotype has just a few counts. This rearrangement joins TRBV5-1 to TRBJ2-3, with D possibly being TRBD1 (6 bases). Germline V gene sequence: CDR1 SGHRS, CDR2 YFSETQ. Trimming took off 0 bases at V and 3 bases at J, with 11 bases between the two ends. The CDR3 totals 15 residues. CDR3 protein: CASSLGPTGTDTQYF. The CDR3 DNA reads as TGCGCCAGCAGCTTGGGGCCCACAGGGACAGATACGCAGTATTTT.

This clonotype was counted a few times. The J gene is TRBJ2-1, the V gene TRBV5-1, with 12 bases lining up with TRBD2. With 4 bases clipped from V and 0 bases from J, the junction kept 11 bases outside the gene matches. This CDR3 has 19 residues. Germline V gives CDR1 SGHRS, CDR2 YFSETQ. The CDR3 protein is CASSPGLAGISSSYNEQFF. DNA for the CDR3: TGCGCCAGCAGCCCCGGACTAGCGGGGATTTCGAGCTCCTACAATGAGCAGTTCTTC.

The table lists this clonotype with many counts. The V gene is TRBV20-1, the J gene TRBJ2-7; D is perhaps TRBD1 (6 bases). The CDR3 runs 13 residues. V lost 2 bases, J lost 2 bases, and 10 bases lay in between. In germline, CDR1 is DFQATT, CDR2 SNEGSKA (reference sequence). CDR3 coding DNA: TGCAGTGCTAGACAGGGACAAACCTACGAGCAGTACTTC. This sequence encodes CSARQGQTYEQYF.